These T cell receptor beta chains were read from a single sample in a study of T cell responses to AZD1222 COVID-19 vaccine. Using immunoSEQ multiplex PCR, the repertoire was profiled, and TCRdb retains in-frame clones only, with some absent. The table records 180,000 or so clones, about nine tenths of them present only once. Sequencing used peripheral blood, obtained 28 days after the second AZD1222 dose. The source of these receptors is an adult who received the AZD1222 COVID-19 vaccine. The CDR3 runs from the conserved cysteine through the conserved F or W. D genes are given only for firm matches. Rows give clone size only sometimes, using once, few, many, or a class for an expanded clone.

size | J | D | V | CDR3 | DNA
. | TRBJ1-2 | . | TRBV12-3/TRBV12-4 | CASSLTERGYTF | TGTGCCAGCAGCTTGACAGAACGTGGCTACACCTTC
once | TRBJ1-2 | . | TRBV9 | CASSVGGGNYGYTF | TGTGCCAGCAGCGTAGGGGGCGGTAACTATGGCTACACCTTC
once | TRBJ2-7 | TRBD1 | TRBV6-5 | CASKFGTGDGEQYF | TGTGCCAGCAAATTCGGGACAGGGGATGGCGAGCAGTACTTC
. | TRBJ2-4 | TRBD1 | TRBV2 | CASSETGWDIQYF | TGTGCCAGCAGTGAGACAGGGTGGGACATTCAGTACTTC
. | TRBJ1-4 | . | TRBV7-9 | CASSLVVSEKLFF | TGTGCCAGCAGCTTAGTAGTTTCGGAAAAACTGTTTTTT
. | TRBJ2-7 | . | TRBV6-5 | CASTEGVGEQYF | TGTGCCAGCACCGAAGGGGTCGGCGAGCAGTACTTC
. | TRBJ1-5 | . | TRBV4-1 | CASSQDRAGGRGQPQHF | TGCGCCAGCAGCCAAGATCGGGCTGGGGGAAGAGGACAGCCCCAGCATTTT
. | TRBJ2-7 | TRBD1 | TRBV9 | CASSVGLQGSHEQYF | TGTGCCAGCAGCGTAGGCCTACAGGGGAGTCACGAGCAGTACTTC
. | TRBJ2-3 | . | TRBV2 | CASSERADTQYF | TGTGCCAGCAGTGAAAGGGCAGATACGCAGTATTTT
. | TRBJ1-1 | TRBD1 | TRBV19 | CASSIGTGGANTEAFF | TGTGCCAGTAGTATAGGAACAGGGGGCGCGAACACTGAAGCTTTCTTT
. | TRBJ2-1 | . | TRBV12-3/TRBV12-4 | CASSFRDSPFF | TGTGCCAGCAGTTTCCGGGACTCCCCGTTCTTC
. | TRBJ2-1 | TRBD1 | TRBV28 | CASSPGTGGHNEQFF | TGTGCCAGCAGTCCAGGGACAGGGGGCCACAATGAGCAGTTCTTC
. | TRBJ2-7 | TRBD2 | TRBV7-3 | CASSPSGGKTYEQYF | TGTGCCAGCAGCCCTAGCGGGGGGAAAACCTACGAGCAGTACTTC
. | TRBJ2-1 | TRBD2 | TRBV20-1 | CSASTSGFSYNEQFF | TGCAGTGCTAGTACTAGCGGATTCTCCTACAATGAGCAGTTCTTC
. | TRBJ2-5 | . | TRBV11-3 | CASRTFSEETQYF | TGTGCCAGCCGGACGTTCAGCGAAGAGACCCAGTACTTC
. | TRBJ2-5 | TRBD1 | TRBV14 | CASSQADRGETQYF | TGTGCCAGCAGCCAAGCTGACAGGGGAGAGACCCAGTACTTC
once | TRBJ1-3 | . | TRBV4-1 | CASSQAGQKARGSGNTIYF | TGCGCCAGCAGCCAAGCCGGACAGAAGGCTAGGGGCTCTGGAAACACCATATATTTT
few | TRBJ2-1 | . | TRBV6-1 | CASSELLGHLGMGNEQFF | TGTGCCAGCAGTGAATTATTGGGACACCTGGGAATGGGCAATGAGCAGTTCTTC
once | TRBJ2-5 | TRBD2 | TRBV7-2 | CASSIRTSRETQYF | TGTGCCAGCAGCATAAGGACTAGCCGGGAGACCCAGTACTTC
. | TRBJ1-1 | . | TRBV19 | CASSITGTAEAFF | TGTGCCAGTAGTATTACAGGCACGGCTGAAGCTTTCTTT
once | TRBJ2-2 | . | TRBV7-3 | CASSLSSSTGELFF | TGTGCCAGCAGCTTAAGCTCCAGCACCGGGGAGCTGTTTTTT
. | TRBJ1-6 | . | TRBV27 | CASSLSLGSVGSPLHF | TGTGCCAGCAGTTTATCTCTGGGGTCCGTTGGTTCACCCCTCCACTTT
. | TRBJ2-3 | TRBD1 | TRBV5-6 | CASSSTGGATDTQYF | TGTGCCAGCAGCTCAACAGGGGGCGCAACAGATACGCAGTATTTT
. | TRBJ2-7 | TRBD1 | TRBV28 | CASSPPGTGGRYEQYF | TGTGCCAGCAGTCCGCCCGGGACAGGGGGTAGGTACGAGCAGTACTTC
few | TRBJ2-1 | . | TRBV6-4 | CASSDRDYNEQFF | TGTGCCAGCAGTGACCGGGACTACAATGAGCAGTTCTTC
. | TRBJ2-7 | TRBD2 | TRBV27 | CASSSGLAGVEQYF | TGTGCCAGCAGTTCCGGGCTAGCGGGGGTCGAGCAGTACTTC
. | TRBJ2-1 | . | TRBV28 | CASSSPAGELYYEQFF | TGTGCCAGCAGCTCCCCTGCCGGAGAACTCTACTATGAGCAGTTCTTC
once | TRBJ2-7 | TRBD2 | TRBV7-6 | CASSFQTSGNDEQYF | TGTGCCAGCAGCTTCCAGACTAGCGGGAATGACGAGCAGTACTTC
. | TRBJ2-7 | . | TRBV28 | CASSTILHREGTYEQYF | TGTGCCAGCAGCACCATCCTCCACAGGGAAGGAACCTACGAGCAGTACTTC
. | TRBJ2-7 | TRBD2 | TRBV18 | CASSRLAGVYEQYF | TGTGCCAGCTCTCGACTAGCGGGAGTATACGAGCAGTACTTC
. | TRBJ2-5 | . | TRBV11-3 | CASSLETAAAQYF | TGTGCCAGCAGCTTAGAGACCGCAGCTGCCCAGTACTTC
. | TRBJ1-4 | . | TRBV11-3 | CASSLPLTDNEKLFF | TGTGCCAGCAGCTTACCCCTGACAGATAATGAAAAACTGTTTTTT
. | TRBJ1-1 | . | TRBV11-3 | CASSKGSGVGNTEAFF | TGTGCCAGCAGCAAAGGATCAGGGGTGGGGAACACTGAAGCTTTCTTT
. | TRBJ2-3 | . | TRBV6-5 | CASSWGDLPTDTQYF | TGTGCCAGCAGTTGGGGGGACCTACCCACAGATACGCAGTATTTT
. | TRBJ1-2 | TRBD1 | TRBV30 | CAWSGIGNTQGAGGYTF | TGTGCCTGGAGCGGAATCGGAAACACACAGGGGGCGGGTGGCTACACCTTC
. | TRBJ2-1 | . | TRBV5-1 | CASSPQGPGYNEQFF | TGCGCCAGCAGCCCGCAGGGGCCGGGGTACAATGAGCAGTTCTTC
. | TRBJ1-6 | TRBD1 | TRBV10-1 | CASSEPSRDRVYSPLHF | TGCGCCAGCAGTGAGCCGTCCCGGGACAGGGTCTATTCACCCCTCCACTTT
. | TRBJ2-5 | . | TRBV11-3 | CASSPTGWSEETQYF | TGTGCCAGCAGCCCAACAGGGTGGAGCGAAGAGACCCAGTACTTC
once | TRBJ1-2 | . | TRBV12-3/TRBV12-4 | CASSLGRRGGYTF | TGTGCCAGCAGTCTGGGACGGCGGGGTGGCTACACCTTC
. | TRBJ1-6 | TRBD1 | TRBV27 | CASSSGAGTAISPLHF | TGTGCCAGCAGTTCCGGGGCCGGGACAGCCATATCACCCCTCCACTTT
. | TRBJ1-1 | . | TRBV7-3 | CASSSGSTEAFF | TGTGCCAGCAGCTCAGGGAGCACTGAAGCTTTCTTT
. | TRBJ1-2 | . | TRBV9 | CASSVAMDSNYGYTF | TGTGCCAGCAGCGTAGCGATGGACTCGAACTATGGCTACACCTTC
. | TRBJ1-2 | . | TRBV25-1 | CASSESRTLHTF | TGTGCCAGCAGTGAATCCAGGACCCTTCACACCTTC
. | TRBJ2-7 | TRBD2 | TRBV5-5 | CASREGSGSSNGQYF | TGTGCCAGCAGGGAGGGGAGCGGGAGTAGTAACGGGCAGTACTTC
. | TRBJ2-2 | TRBD2 | TRBV5-1 | CASSSGLAGTTGELFF | TGCGCCAGCAGCTCTGGGCTAGCGGGTACCACCGGGGAGCTGTTTTTT
. | TRBJ1-2 | . | TRBV6-2/TRBV6-3 | CASSYARDTHAYTF | TGTGCCAGCAGTTACGCGAGGGACACCCATGCCTACACCTTC
. | TRBJ2-1 | . | TRBV7-2 | CASSLASSEYNEQFF | TGTGCCAGCAGCTTAGCTTCGTCCGAATACAATGAGCAGTTCTTC
once | TRBJ2-4 | . | TRBV18 | CASSPLTGENIQYF | TGTGCCAGCTCACCACTGACGGGCGAAAACATTCAGTACTTC
. | TRBJ2-1 | . | TRBV4-1 | CASSSYNEQFF | TGCGCCAGCAGCAGCTACAATGAGCAGTTCTTC